Shown below are 30 T cell receptor beta chains from a single sample sequenced in a study of STAT5B mutations in CD4+ large granular lymphocyte leukemia. Clones were sequenced by immunoSEQ multiplex PCR, and TCRdb holds only the in-frame ones, with some missing. The sample has about 33,000 clones, 70% to 75% seen once. The sequenced material came from CD4+ T cells from blood buffy coats. The receptors come from a human donor in good health.

The V gene is TRBV4-3, the J gene TRBJ2-5, with TRBD1 matching 7 bases. V was pared by 1 base and J by 5 bases, with 10 bases of the junction left unmatched. CDR1 is LGHNA, CDR2 YSLEER, per germline. This CDR3 region has 16 residues. CDR3 nucleotides: TGCGCCAGCAGCCAAGGTTTAGGGGGCAGAGGCGAGACCCAGTACTTC. Its protein product is CASSQGLGGRGETQYF.

The chain couples TRBV5-1 to TRBJ2-7, with TRBD2 as a possible D gene (6 bases). The CDR3 spans 18 residues. In germline, CDR1 is SGHRS, CDR2 YFSETQ. The V and J ends lost 2 bases and 0 bases respectively, with 21 bases between them. CDR3 DNA sequence: TGCGCCAGCAGCTTTGGCGGGTTTTCTGTGACTAGCTCCTACGAGCAGTACTTC. It encodes CASSFGGFSVTSSYEQYF.

This rearrangement joins TRBV5-1 to TRBJ2-3; D gene uncertain. Trimming removed 4 bases at V and 4 bases at J, with 19 bases between. The CDR3 has 16 amino acids. Per the germline V gene, CDR1 is SGHRS and CDR2 is YFSETQ. CDR3 loop: CASSPRPQSSADTQYF. The DNA for the CDR3 is TGCGCCAGCAGCCCACGTCCCCAAAGCTCAGCAGATACGCAGTATTTT.

The chain carries TRBV5-1 and TRBJ1-6; TRBD1 matches at 7 bases. Per the germline V gene, CDR1 is SGHRS and CDR2 is YFSETQ. Trimming at V came to 6 bases and at J to 2 bases, leaving 5 bases not matched to a gene. The CDR3 extends over 15 amino acids. The DNA for the CDR3 is TGCGCCAGCACCACCGGGACAGCCTATAATTCACCCCTCCACTTT. Its protein is CASTTGTAYNSPLHF.

The V gene is TRBV6-1, the J gene TRBJ2-1; 7 nucleotides line up with TRBD2. CDR3 length: 14 residues. Germline CDR1 and CDR2: MNHNS and SASEGT. V was pared by 2 bases and J by 4 bases, with 2 bases of the junction left unmatched. CDR3 amino acids: CASSELAVYNEQFF. The CDR3 nucleotides read TGTGCCAGCAGTGAACTAGCGGTGTACAATGAGCAGTTCTTC.

The V gene is TRBV9, the J gene TRBJ2-3; 7 bases line up with TRBD1. J gave up 4 bases and V 5 bases, and 7 bases lay outside the gene matches. The CDR3 has 14 amino acids. CDR1 SGDLS and CDR2 YYNGEE come from the germline V gene. The CDR3 here is CASSDGQVSDTQYF. The CDR3 DNA sequence: TGTGCCAGCAGTGATGGACAGGTGTCAGATACGCAGTATTTT.

The V gene is TRBV5-1, the J gene TRBJ2-1, with TRBD2 matching over 10 bases. The CDR3 has 19 residues. The V and J ends lost 0 bases and 8 bases, in that order; junction bases with no gene match: 17. Germline CDR1 and CDR2: SGHRS and YFSETQ. The DNA of the CDR3 is TGCGCCAGCAGCTTGGAGCCTAGCGGGAGTCTGTTACGTCGGGATGAGCAGTTCTTC. This encodes CASSLEPSGSLLRRDEQFF.

V is TRBV7-8 and J is TRBJ2-7; D ambiguous. Germline lookup yields CDR1 SGHVS and CDR2 FQNEAQ. CDR3 length: 13 residues. V lost 6 bases and J 4 bases, leaving 13 bases between the germline ends. CDR3 bases: TGTGCCAGCAGTGGACGGATGGGTTACGAGCAGTACTTC. It is translated as CASSGRMGYEQYF.

The V gene is TRBV6-5, the J gene TRBJ1-5; perhaps TRBD1 as D (5 bases). The CDR3 sequence is 14 residues long. V lost 5 bases to trimming and J lost 0 bases, with 8 bases between them. CDR1 is MNHEY, CDR2 SVGAGI, per germline. CDR3 DNA sequence: TGTGCCAGCAGTCTAGGGGATAGCAATCAGCCCCAGCATTTT. Translating gives CASSLGDSNQPQHF.

This clone was seen a handful of times. V gene TRBV28 combines with J gene TRBJ1-2; 9 nucleotides match TRBD1. Germline loops: CDR1 MDHEN, CDR2 SYDVKM. This CDR3 has 16 amino acids. Trimming removed 3 bases from V and 7 bases from J; junction bases left unmatched: 12. CDR3 in amino acids: CASSLVGTGNYGGYTF. The CDR3 nucleotides read TGTGCCAGCAGTTTGGTAGGGACAGGGAATTATGGTGGCTACACCTTC.

This clone was found a few times. The genes are TRBV5-1 and TRBJ2-1, with D uncertain. This CDR3 is 14 amino acids long. V lost 0 bases and J lost 6, with 10 bases in between. Germline V lookup: CDR1 SGHRS, CDR2 YFSETQ. As DNA, the CDR3 is TGCGCCAGCAGCTTGGCCACTTTTGTCAATGAGCAGTTCTTC. It encodes CASSLATFVNEQFF.

The gene calls are TRBV4-2 and TRBJ2-2; a possible D gene is TRBD1 (6 bases). The germline V gene has CDR1 LGHNA and CDR2 YNFKEQ. The CDR3 spans 16 residues. Trimming removed 1 base from V and 5 bases from J, with 14 bases in between. In DNA, the CDR3 is TGTGCCAGCAGCCAAGGTCATGGACAGTCAACCGGGGAGCTGTTTTTT. Protein product: CASSQGHGQSTGELFF.

The chain uses TRBV11-2 and TRBJ2-1; TRBD2 aligns across 11 bases. CDR1 and CDR2 from the germline V gene are SGHAT and FQNNGV. This CDR3 is built from 15 residues. V lost 5 bases to trimming and J lost 4 bases; unmatched junction nucleotides: 4. DNA for the CDR3: TGTGCCAGCAGCATCCGACTAGCGGGGTACAATGAGCAGTTCTTC. Translating it yields CASSIRLAGYNEQFF.

The chain is built from TRBV28 and TRBJ1-6; D perhaps matches TRBD1 (5 bases). Germline V lookup: CDR1 MDHEN, CDR2 SYDVKM. V gave up 7 bases and J gave up 8 bases, with 18 bases separating them. The CDR3 runs 15 residues. For the CDR3, the DNA is TGTGCCAGCACCTCCCCTGCGGGGGACTATTCACCCCTCCACTTT. Its translation: CASTSPAGDYSPLHF. Together with reference TRBV28 and TRBJ1-6, the CDR3 gives the full variable domain: DVKVTQSSRYLVKRTGEKVFLECVQDMDHENMFWYRQDPGLGLRLIYFSYDVKMKEKGDIPEGYSVSREKKERFSLILESASTNQTSMYLCASTSPAGDYSPLHFGNGTRLTVT.

This rearrangement joins TRBV14 to TRBJ1-1, with D unclear. This CDR3 has 16 residues. The V and J ends lost 0 bases and 3 bases respectively, with 14 bases between them. Germline V gives CDR1 SGHDN, CDR2 FVKESK. The CDR3 here is CASSQDPGRSDTEAFF. DNA of the CDR3: TGTGCCAGCAGCCAAGACCCTGGTCGGTCGGACACTGAAGCTTTCTTT. The complete variable domain, with remaining parts taken from reference TRBV14 and TRBJ1-1, reads EAGVTQFPSHSVIEKGQTVTLRCDPISGHDNLYWYRRVMGKEIKFLLHFVKESKQDESGMPNNRFLAERTGGTYSTLKVQPAELEDSGVYFCASSQDPGRSDTEAFFGQGTRLTVV.

The rearrangement links TRBV23-1 to TRBJ1-5, with D possibly being TRBD1 (5 bases). TRBV23-1 is assigned to the ORF class and has an uncertain function. The CDR3 totals 15 residues. V was pared by 7 bases and J by 2 bases, with 15 bases between. This CDR3 is CASTFQGRGNQPQHF. Here the CDR3 DNA reads TGCGCCAGCACCTTTCAGGGTAGGGGCAATCAGCCCCAGCATTTT.

This clone was observed a handful of times. The chain recombines TRBV21-1 with TRBJ2-4; TRBD2, as called in the table, went unchecked against the DNA. TRBV21-1 corresponds to a pseudogene. The CDR3 runs to 20 residues. CDR3 amino acids: CASSKFRPEVSTLAKNIQYF. For the CDR3, the DNA is TGTGCCAGCAGCAAATTCCGGCCAGAGGTGAGTACGTTAGCCAAAAACATTCAGTACTTC.

The chain recombines TRBV27 with TRBJ2-3, with 14 bases lining up with TRBD2. The CDR3 spans 17 residues. The germline gives CDR1 MNHEY, CDR2 SMNVEV (reference sequence). V dropped 6 bases and J dropped 1; count of bases not matched to a gene: 6. As DNA, the CDR3 is TGTGCCAGCAGGGGACTAGCGGGAGCCAGGGGCACAGATACGCAGTATTTT. It encodes CASRGLAGARGTDTQYF.

The V and J genes are TRBV6-1 and TRBJ2-5, with D perhaps matching TRBD1 (6 bases). Germline V gene sequence: CDR1 MNHNS, CDR2 SASEGT. The CDR3 sequence is 15 residues long. Trimming stripped 3 bases from V and 4 bases from J, with 15 bases between. The CDR3 loop is CASSDSGARGETQYF. The CDR3, as DNA: TGTGCCAGCAGTGACAGTGGGGCCAGGGGAGAGACCCAGTACTTC.

This clone was counted a single time. The chain joins TRBV9 to TRBJ2-2; 10 bases agree with TRBD2. The length of the CDR3 is 17 residues. V trimming: 1 base; J trimming: 1 base; junction bases outside the gene matches: 4. From germline, CDR1 is SGDLS and CDR2 YYNGEE. The CDR3 nucleotides read TGTGCCAGCAGCGTACGCCCTAGCGGGGGGAACACCGGGGAGCTGTTTTTT. It codes for CASSVRPSGGNTGELFF.

The count of this clone is one. The rearrangement uses TRBV4-1 and TRBJ2-1, with 7 bases matching TRBD1. The J segment lost 4 bases and the V segment lost 0 bases, leaving 9 bases of the junction unmatched. Per the germline V gene, CDR1 is MGHRA and CDR2 is YSYEKL. This CDR3 is 17 amino acids long. CDR3 residues: CASSQDPGTELYNEQFF. The CDR3 DNA reads as TGCGCCAGCAGCCAAGATCCAGGGACAGAACTATACAATGAGCAGTTCTTC.

This chain uses TRBV10-3 with TRBJ1-2; the D gene is possibly TRBD1 (6 bases). The V end lost 1 base, the J end lost 8 bases, and 11 bases lay between the germline ends. Germline V lookup: CDR1 ENHRY, CDR2 SYGVKD. This CDR3 comprises 13 residues. The CDR3 nucleotides are TGTGCCATCAGTGAGTTGACAGGTTCCGGCTACACCTTC. Translated: CAISELTGSGYTF.

The CDR3: CASSLQGSSYNSPLHF. CDR3 nucleotide sequence: TGCGCCAGCAGCTTACAGGGGAGCTCCTATAATTCACCCCTCCACTTT. This chain links TRBV5-1 with TRBJ1-6; 7 nucleotides line up with TRBD1. The germline CDR1 and CDR2 sequences are SGHRS and YFSETQ. Unmatched junction bases numbered 2, after V lost 2 bases and J lost 0 bases. The CDR3 extends over 16 amino acids.

The V gene is TRBV2, the J gene TRBJ2-3, with TRBD2 as a possible D gene (5 bases). The V end lost 6 bases, the J end lost 2 bases, and 15 bases lay between the germline ends. The CDR3 loop spans 15 amino acids. Germline V gene sequence: CDR1 SNHLY, CDR2 FYNNEI. CDR3 loop: CASRPSRGITDTQYF. CDR3 nucleotides: TGTGCCAGCAGACCTTCCCGGGGAATCACAGATACGCAGTATTTT.

The chain couples TRBV6-6 to TRBJ1-6; the D gene is possibly TRBD1 (5 bases). The CDR3 runs to 14 residues. Looked up from germline, CDR1 is MNHNY and CDR2 is SVGAGI (reference sequence). V was clipped by 9 bases and J by 4 bases, with 13 bases between them. The CDR3 is CARARGPYNSPLHF. CDR3 DNA: TGTGCCAGGGCAAGGGGTCCTTATAATTCACCCCTCCACTTT.

This rearrangement joins TRBV12-5 to TRBJ2-7; 15 bases fit TRBD2. The CDR3 totals 15 residues. Germline CDR1 LGHNT, CDR2 FRNRAP. J gave up 4 bases and V 5 bases, and 3 bases lay outside the gene matches. The DNA of the CDR3 is TGTGCTAGTGGTCACGGACTAGCGGGAGGGTACGAGCAGTACTTC. Translating it yields CASGHGLAGGYEQYF.

This chain connects TRBV19 to TRBJ2-3, with D unresolved. This CDR3 region has 14 residues. V lost 4 bases and J lost 0, with 8 bases in between. Germline CDR1 LNHDA, CDR2 SQIVND (reference sequence). The DNA for the CDR3 is TGTGCCAGTAGTACGACTGGTAGCACAGATACGCAGTATTTT. Translating it yields CASSTTGSTDTQYF. Full variable domain (rest looked up from reference TRBV19 and TRBJ2-3): DGGITQSPKYLFRKEGQNVTLSCEQNLNHDAMYWYRQDPGQGLRLIYYSQIVNDFQKGDIAEGYSVSREKKESFPLTVTSAQKNPTAFYLCASSTTGSTDTQYFGPGTRLTVL.

This rearrangement joins TRBV7-9 to TRBJ1-6, with TRBD1 as a possible D gene (5 bases). The CDR3 has 14 residues. Germline V gives CDR1 SEHNR, CDR2 FQNEAQ (reference sequence). V was trimmed by 5 bases and J by 9 bases, leaving 14 bases between them. CDR3 loop: CASSRDSGASPLHF. Here the CDR3 DNA reads TGTGCCAGCAGCAGAGACAGTGGAGCTTCACCCCTCCACTTT. Complete variable domain (other parts from reference TRBV7-9 and TRBJ1-6): DTGVSQNPRHKITKRGQNVTFRCDPISEHNRLYWYRQTLGQGPEFLTYFQNEAQLEKSRLLSDRFSAERPKGSFSTLEIQRTEQGDSAMYLCASSRDSGASPLHFGNGTRLTVT.

The chain carries TRBV25-1 and TRBJ2-5, with D unclear. Trimming removed 3 bases at V and 2 bases at J, with 10 bases between. Germline lookup yields CDR1 MGHDK and CDR2 SYGVNS. The CDR3 covers 14 residues. The CDR3 is CASSDPGKQETQYF. CDR3 coding DNA: TGTGCCAGCAGTGATCCAGGAAAACAAGAGACCCAGTACTTC.

The gene calls are TRBV7-9 and TRBJ2-2, with D hard to call. V lost 1 base and J 1 base, leaving 7 bases between the germline ends. The CDR3 totals 15 residues. CDR1 SEHNR and CDR2 FQNEAQ come from the germline V gene (reference sequence). The CDR3 here is CASSLGQVNTGELFF. CDR3 nucleotides: TGTGCCAGCAGCTTAGGGCAGGTGAACACCGGGGAGCTGTTTTTT.